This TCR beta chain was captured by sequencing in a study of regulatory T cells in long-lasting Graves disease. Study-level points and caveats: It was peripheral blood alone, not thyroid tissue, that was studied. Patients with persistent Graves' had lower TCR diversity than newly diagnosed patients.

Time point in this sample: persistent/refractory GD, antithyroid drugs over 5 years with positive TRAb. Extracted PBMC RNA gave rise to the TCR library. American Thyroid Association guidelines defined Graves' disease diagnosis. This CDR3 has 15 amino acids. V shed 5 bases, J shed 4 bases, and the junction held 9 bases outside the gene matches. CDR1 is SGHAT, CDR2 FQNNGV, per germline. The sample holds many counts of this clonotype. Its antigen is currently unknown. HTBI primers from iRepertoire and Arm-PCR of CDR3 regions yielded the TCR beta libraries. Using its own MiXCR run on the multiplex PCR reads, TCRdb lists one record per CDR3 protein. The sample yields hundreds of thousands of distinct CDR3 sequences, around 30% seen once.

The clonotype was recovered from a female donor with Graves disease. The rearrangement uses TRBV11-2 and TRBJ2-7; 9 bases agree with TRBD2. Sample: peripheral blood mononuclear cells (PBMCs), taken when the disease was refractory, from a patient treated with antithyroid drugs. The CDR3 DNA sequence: TGTGCCAGCAGCCAAGGACTAGCGCCCACTTACGAGCAGTACTTC. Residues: CASSQGLAPTYEQYF.